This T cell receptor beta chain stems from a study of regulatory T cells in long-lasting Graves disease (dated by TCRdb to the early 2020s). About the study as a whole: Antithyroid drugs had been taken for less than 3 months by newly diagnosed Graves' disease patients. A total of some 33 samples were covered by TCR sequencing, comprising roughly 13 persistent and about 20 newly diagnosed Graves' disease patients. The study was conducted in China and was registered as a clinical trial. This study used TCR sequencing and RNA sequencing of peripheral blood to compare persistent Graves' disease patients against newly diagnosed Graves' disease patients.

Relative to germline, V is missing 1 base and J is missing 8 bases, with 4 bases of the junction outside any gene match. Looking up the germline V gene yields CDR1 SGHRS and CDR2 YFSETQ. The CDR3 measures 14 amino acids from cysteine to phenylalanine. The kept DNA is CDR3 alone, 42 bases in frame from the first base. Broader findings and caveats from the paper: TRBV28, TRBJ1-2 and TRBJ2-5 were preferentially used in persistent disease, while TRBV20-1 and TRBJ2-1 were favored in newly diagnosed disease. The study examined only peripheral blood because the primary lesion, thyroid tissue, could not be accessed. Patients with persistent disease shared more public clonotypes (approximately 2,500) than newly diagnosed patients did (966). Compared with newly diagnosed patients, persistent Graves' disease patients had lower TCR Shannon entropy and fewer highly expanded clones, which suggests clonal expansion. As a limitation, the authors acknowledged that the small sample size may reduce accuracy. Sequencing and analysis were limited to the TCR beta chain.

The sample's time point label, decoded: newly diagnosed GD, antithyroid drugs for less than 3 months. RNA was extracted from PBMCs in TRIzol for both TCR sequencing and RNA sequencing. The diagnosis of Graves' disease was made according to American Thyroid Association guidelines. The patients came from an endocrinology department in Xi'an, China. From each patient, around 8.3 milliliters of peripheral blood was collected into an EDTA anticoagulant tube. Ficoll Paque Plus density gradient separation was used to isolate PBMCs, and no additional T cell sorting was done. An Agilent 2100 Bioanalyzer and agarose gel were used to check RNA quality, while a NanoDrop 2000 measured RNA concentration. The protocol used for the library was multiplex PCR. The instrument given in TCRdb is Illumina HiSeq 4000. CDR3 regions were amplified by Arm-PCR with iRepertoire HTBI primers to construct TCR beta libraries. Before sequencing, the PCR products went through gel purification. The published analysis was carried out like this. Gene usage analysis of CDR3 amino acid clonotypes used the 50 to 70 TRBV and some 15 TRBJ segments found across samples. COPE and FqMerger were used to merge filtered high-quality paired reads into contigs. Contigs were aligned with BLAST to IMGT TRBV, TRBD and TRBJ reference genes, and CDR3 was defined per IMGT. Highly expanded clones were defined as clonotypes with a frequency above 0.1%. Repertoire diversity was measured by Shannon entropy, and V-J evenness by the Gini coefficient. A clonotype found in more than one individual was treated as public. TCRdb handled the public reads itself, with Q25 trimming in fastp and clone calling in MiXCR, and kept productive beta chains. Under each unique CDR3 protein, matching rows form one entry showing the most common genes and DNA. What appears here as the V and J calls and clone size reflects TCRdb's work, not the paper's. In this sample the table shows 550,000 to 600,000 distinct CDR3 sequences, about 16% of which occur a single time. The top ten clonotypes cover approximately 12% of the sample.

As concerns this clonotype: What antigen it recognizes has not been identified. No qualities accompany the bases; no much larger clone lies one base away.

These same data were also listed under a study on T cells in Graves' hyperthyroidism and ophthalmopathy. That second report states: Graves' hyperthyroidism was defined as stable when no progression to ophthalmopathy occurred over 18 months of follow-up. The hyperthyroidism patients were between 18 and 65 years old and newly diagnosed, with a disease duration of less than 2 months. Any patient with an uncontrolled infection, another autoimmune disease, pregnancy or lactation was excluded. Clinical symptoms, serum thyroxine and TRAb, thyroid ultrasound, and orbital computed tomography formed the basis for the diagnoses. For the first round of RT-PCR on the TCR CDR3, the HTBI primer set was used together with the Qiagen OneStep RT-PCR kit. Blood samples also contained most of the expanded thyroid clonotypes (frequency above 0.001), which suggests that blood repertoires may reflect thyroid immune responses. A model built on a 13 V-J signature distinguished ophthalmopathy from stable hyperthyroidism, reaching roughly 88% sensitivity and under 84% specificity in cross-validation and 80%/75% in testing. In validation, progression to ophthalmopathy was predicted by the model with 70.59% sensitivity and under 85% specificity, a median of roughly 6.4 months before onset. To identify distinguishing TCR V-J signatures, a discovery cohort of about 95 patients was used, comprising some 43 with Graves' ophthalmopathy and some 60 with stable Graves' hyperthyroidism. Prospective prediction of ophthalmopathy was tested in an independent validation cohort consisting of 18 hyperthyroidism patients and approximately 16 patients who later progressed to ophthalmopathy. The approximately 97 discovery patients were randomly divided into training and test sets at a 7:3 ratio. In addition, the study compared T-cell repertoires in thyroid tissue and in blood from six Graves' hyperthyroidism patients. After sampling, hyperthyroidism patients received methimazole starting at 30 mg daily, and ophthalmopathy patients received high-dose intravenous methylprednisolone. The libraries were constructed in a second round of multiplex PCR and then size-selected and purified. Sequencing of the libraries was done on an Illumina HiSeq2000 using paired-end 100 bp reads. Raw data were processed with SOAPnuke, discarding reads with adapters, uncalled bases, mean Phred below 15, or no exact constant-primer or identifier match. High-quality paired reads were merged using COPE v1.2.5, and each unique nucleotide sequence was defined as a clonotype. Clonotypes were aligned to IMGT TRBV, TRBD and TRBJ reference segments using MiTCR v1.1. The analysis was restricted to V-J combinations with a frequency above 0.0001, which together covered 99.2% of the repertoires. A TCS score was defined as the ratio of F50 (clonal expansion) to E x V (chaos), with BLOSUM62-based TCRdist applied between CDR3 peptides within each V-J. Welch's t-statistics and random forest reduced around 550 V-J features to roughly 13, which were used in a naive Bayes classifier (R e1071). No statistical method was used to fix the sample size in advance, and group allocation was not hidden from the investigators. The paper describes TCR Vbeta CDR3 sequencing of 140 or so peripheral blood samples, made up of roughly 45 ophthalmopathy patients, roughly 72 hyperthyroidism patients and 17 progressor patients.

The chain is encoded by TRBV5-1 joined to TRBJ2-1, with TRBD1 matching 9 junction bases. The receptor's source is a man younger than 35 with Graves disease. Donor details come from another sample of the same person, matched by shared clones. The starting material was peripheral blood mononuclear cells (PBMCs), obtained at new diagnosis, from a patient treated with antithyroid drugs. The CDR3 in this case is CASSLRGTGHEQFF. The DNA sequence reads TGCGCCAGCAGCTTGAGGGGGACAGGGCATGAGCAGTTCTTC.